The rows below give T cell receptor beta chains drawn from one sample of a study of blood T cell repertoires in COVID-19. Method: immunoSEQ multiplex PCR; TCRdb's copy keeps in-frame clones and lacks some. The data contain about 150,000 clones, about 85% of them singletons. The source material was peripheral blood. The receptors were sampled from a woman aged 55-70 years with active or convalescent COVID-19. Both conserved end residues are part of each CDR3. D genes are given only for firm matches. Clone sizes are given selectively: once, few, many, or a class where the clone is expanded.

V gene	clone size	D gene	J gene	CDR3 DNA	CDR3 protein
TRBV12-5	NA	NA	TRBJ2-3	TGTGCTAGTGGTTTGGCCGCGTCCCCAGATACGCAGTATTTT	CASGLAASPDTQYF
TRBV5-6	NA	TRBD1	TRBJ1-1	TGTGCCAGCAGCTCCCTGACGACGACAGGGCGAACTGAAGCTTTCTTT	CASSSLTTTGRTEAFF
TRBV7-9	NA	TRBD1	TRBJ1-2	TGTGCCCTGGACAGGAACTATGGCTACACCTTC	CALDRNYGYTF
TRBV5-1	NA	NA	TRBJ1-4	TGCGCCAGCAGCTTGGCAGCAACTAATGAAAAACTGTTTTTT	CASSLAATNEKLFF
TRBV11-1	once	TRBD1	TRBJ1-1	TGTGCCAGCAGTCCACAGGGGCCCAAAGCTTTCTTT	CASSPQGPKAFF
TRBV3-1/TRBV3-2	NA	TRBD1	TRBJ1-6	TGTGCCAGCAGCCCGGACAGGGCTGGGACACCCCTCCACTTT	CASSPDRAGTPLHF
TRBV6-2/TRBV6-3	NA	NA	TRBJ2-7	TGTGCCAGCAGTTACTGGTTCCTAGCTGACTCCTACGAGCAGTACTTC	CASSYWFLADSYEQYF
TRBV7-2	NA	NA	TRBJ2-1	TGTGCCAGCAGCTTAGCGGGTAGCGGAGCCTACAATGAGCAGTTCTTC	CASSLAGSGAYNEQFF
TRBV9	NA	NA	TRBJ1-6	TGTGCCAGCAGCGGAACCCCCGAGAATTCACCCCTCCACTTT	CASSGTPENSPLHF
TRBV6-1	NA	NA	TRBJ1-4	TGTGCCAGCAGTGAAGGATCGAACCGGGAAAAACTGTTTTTT	CASSEGSNREKLFF
TRBV12-3/TRBV12-4	NA	NA	TRBJ1-2	TGTGCCAGCAGCCTCCGCGGGGGGGGCTACACCTTC	CASSLRGGGYTF
TRBV5-5	NA	NA	TRBJ1-3	TGTGCCAGCAGCTTGGATCAGGGCCTGCTTACTGGAAACACCATATATTTT	CASSLDQGLLTGNTIYF
TRBV19	NA	NA	TRBJ1-5	TGTGCCAGTACCCCTACAGGGACGAGCAATCAGCCCCAGCATTTT	CASTPTGTSNQPQHF
TRBV10-3	NA	TRBD2	TRBJ2-5	TGTGCCATCAGTGAGTCACTAGCGGGGGGACAAGAGACCCAGTACTTC	CAISESLAGGQETQYF
TRBV10-3	NA	TRBD1	TRBJ1-1	TGTGCCATCAGCGGACAGGCTAAGAACACTGAAGCTTTCTTT	CAISGQAKNTEAFF
TRBV7-2	NA	TRBD2	TRBJ2-2	TGTGCCAGCAGCGCAGGTGGGAGGGAGACCGGGGAGCTGTTTTTT	CASSAGGRETGELFF
TRBV29-1	NA	NA	TRBJ1-2	TGCAGCGTCAACATGGGCGCTAACTATGGCTACACCTTC	CSVNMGANYGYTF
TRBV2	NA	TRBD2	TRBJ2-7	TGTGCCAGCAGTGAGGCGGGGAGGGGCTCCTACGAGCAGTACTTC	CASSEAGRGSYEQYF
TRBV5-6	many	TRBD1	TRBJ1-3	TGTGCCAGCAGTGGACAGGGTAGAAACACCATATATTTT	CASSGQGRNTIYF
TRBV11-3	NA	NA	TRBJ1-4	TGTGCCAGCAGCTCAAAGGACAGAATAATGTTTTTT	CASSSKDRIMFF
TRBV19	NA	NA	TRBJ1-1	TGTGCCAGTCGAACCGGGGGGGGTTTCACTGAAGCTTTCTTT	CASRTGGGFTEAFF
TRBV7-2	NA	TRBD1	TRBJ1-2	TGTGCCAGCAGCACAGGGACAGGGACTAACTATGGCTACACCTTC	CASSTGTGTNYGYTF
TRBV5-1	NA	TRBD1	TRBJ2-1	TGCGCCAGCAGAGCCGGGACAGATATCTCCTACAATGAGCAGTTCTTC	CASRAGTDISYNEQFF
TRBV7-2	NA	NA	TRBJ1-5	TGTGCCAGCAGCCCGGGAGACATCAATCAGCCCCAGCATTTT	CASSPGDINQPQHF
TRBV7-9	NA	NA	TRBJ1-2	TGTGCCAGCAGCTTAGAGGCAGGCAGTCGCTACACCTTC	CASSLEAGSRYTF
TRBV19	NA	NA	TRBJ1-3	TGTGCCAGTAGTATCAGCGACTCTGGAAACACCATATATTTT	CASSISDSGNTIYF
TRBV19	NA	NA	TRBJ1-1	TGTGCCAGTAGTATTGGAGGGCTTTACACCCCGGTGAACACTGAAGCTTTCTTT	CASSIGGLYTPVNTEAFF
TRBV19	NA	TRBD1	TRBJ2-2	TGTGCCAGTAGTTGGGACAGGGGATATACCGGGGAGCTGTTTTTT	CASSWDRGYTGELFF
TRBV2	few	TRBD1	TRBJ2-2	TGTGCCAGCAGTCAAGGGACAGGGGGCACACGCGGGGAGCTGTTTTTT	CASSQGTGGTRGELFF
TRBV9	NA	TRBD1	TRBJ1-1	TGTGCCAGCAGCCCAACTTCCGGGACAGGGAACACTGAAGCTTTCTTT	CASSPTSGTGNTEAFF
TRBV7-9	NA	NA	TRBJ1-4	TGTGCCAGCAGCTCCACAGGCCGGATTCCTAATGAAAAACTGTTTTTT	CASSSTGRIPNEKLFF
TRBV10-1	NA	TRBD2	TRBJ2-7	TGCGCCAGCAGTGAGTCGACTCGGGTGACTAGCGGGGGCTTGCGTTACGAGCAGTACTTC	CASSESTRVTSGGLRYEQYF
TRBV7-2	NA	TRBD2	TRBJ2-7	TGTGCCAGCAGCGGGACTAGCGGAACCTACGAGCAGTACTTC	CASSGTSGTYEQYF
TRBV6-6	NA	TRBD1	TRBJ1-1	TGTGCCAACAGTTCAACCAGGGGGCAAAACACTGAAGCTTTCTTT	CANSSTRGQNTEAFF
TRBV6-5	NA	TRBD1	TRBJ2-7	TGTGCCAGCAGTTACGCACCCGGGACAGGGACCTACGAGCAGTACTTC	CASSYAPGTGTYEQYF
TRBV18	NA	TRBD1	TRBJ1-4	TGTGCCAGCTCACCACCGGGACAGCCCAATGAAAAACTGTTTTTT	CASSPPGQPNEKLFF
TRBV7-2	NA	TRBD1	TRBJ1-1	TGTGCCAGCAGCTTAACAGGGGGTGGGTTTGGCACTGAAGCTTTCTTT	CASSLTGGGFGTEAFF
TRBV6-1	NA	NA	TRBJ2-7	TGTGCCAGCAGTGAAGTTGCTATAGGGGACACTACCTCCTACGAGCAGTACTTC	CASSEVAIGDTTSYEQYF
TRBV10-3	NA	NA	TRBJ2-7	TGTGCCATCAGTGAACGACAGGCGTCCTACGAGCAGTACTTC	CAISERQASYEQYF
TRBV23-1	once	TRBD1	TRBJ2-7	TGCGCCAGCAGTCAATCGACAGGGTGGTTCTACGAGCAGTACTTC	CASSQSTGWFYEQYF
TRBV6-5	NA	TRBD2	TRBJ2-1	TGTGCCAGCAGTTACTCTCCTAGCGGGGGGGCAACTGAGCAGTTCTTC	CASSYSPSGGATEQFF
TRBV4-3	NA	NA	TRBJ1-2	TGCGCCAGCAGCCAAGATATCGCATCGGAGTTCGGGGTTAACTATGGCTACACCTTC	CASSQDIASEFGVNYGYTF
TRBV18	NA	TRBD1	TRBJ2-1	TGTGCCAGCTCACCAAGGGACAGGGGACCCCGGAGTGAGCAGTTCTTC	CASSPRDRGPRSEQFF
TRBV13	NA	TRBD1	TRBJ2-3	TGTGCCAGCAGTTGGACAGGGGCTAGCGATACGCAGTATTTT	CASSWTGASDTQYF
TRBV19	NA	NA	TRBJ2-2	TGTGCCAGTAGTAACCACAGGGGACTCACCGGGGAGCTGTTTTTT	CASSNHRGLTGELFF
TRBV13	NA	TRBD1	TRBJ1-1	TGTGCCAGCAGCTCCGGGACAGCGAACACTGAAGCTTTCTTT	CASSSGTANTEAFF
TRBV6-2/TRBV6-3	NA	NA	TRBJ1-3	TGTGCCAGCAGTTATTTACGGGGAGCCGGAAACACCATATATTTT	CASSYLRGAGNTIYF
TRBV7-2	NA	TRBD2	TRBJ2-3	TGTGCCAGCAGCTTACAAGCGGGGGACACAGATACGCAGTATTTT	CASSLQAGDTDTQYF
TRBV6-2/TRBV6-3	NA	TRBD2	TRBJ2-3	TGTGCCAGCAGTTACGCTAGCGGGGACACAGATACGCAGTATTTT	CASSYASGDTDTQYF
TRBV9	NA	NA	TRBJ2-1	TGTGCCAGCAGCCAGTGGGGCCAAGGGTACAATGAGCAGTTCTTC	CASSQWGQGYNEQFF
TRBV19	NA	NA	TRBJ1-4	TGTGCCAGTAGTTCACAGGGCCCAACTAATGAAAAACTGTTTTTT	CASSSQGPTNEKLFF
TRBV5-8	NA	TRBD1	TRBJ1-4	TGTGCCAGCAGCTTTTCGGGACAGGGGGTTGAAAAACTGTTTTTT	CASSFSGQGVEKLFF
TRBV9	NA	TRBD2	TRBJ2-5	TGTGCCAGCAGCGGTCCCTCGGGCGGGGGGCAAATATACCAAGAGACCCAGTACTTC	CASSGPSGGGQIYQETQYF
TRBV27	NA	TRBD1	TRBJ1-2	TGTGCCAGCAGTTTGTCAGGGGGGCTAGGTGGCTACACCTTC	CASSLSGGLGGYTF
TRBV12-5	few	NA	TRBJ1-3	TGTGCTAGTGGTCACCGTTTGCTAGGCTCTGGAAACACCATATATTTT	CASGHRLLGSGNTIYF
TRBV6-2/TRBV6-3	NA	TRBD2	TRBJ2-1	TGTGCCAGCAGTCATCAAGGCGTCGAGCGGGGGAAACACAATGAGCAGTTCTTC	CASSHQGVERGKHNEQFF
TRBV10-3	NA	NA	TRBJ1-1	TGTGCCATCAGACCTTTCGGGGGGAACACTGAAGCTTTCTTT	CAIRPFGGNTEAFF